A single sample gave rise to the 16 T cell receptor beta chains below, sequenced in a study of response to subunit inactivated influenza vaccine. Via MiXCR, TCRdb re-called the RT-PCR reads, giving one row per CDR3 protein. The data hold roughly 700,000 distinct CDR3 sequences, with approximately 15% observed a single time. The sequencing here drew on PBMCs from blood, taken around 15 days before vaccination. These receptors originate from a man aged 50-59 years who received an inactivated influenza vaccine.

The chain is built from TRBV15 and TRBJ2-7; 7 nucleotides line up with TRBD1. This CDR3 has 16 amino acids. V lost 3 bases and J lost 2; bases outside the gene matches: 10. Germline CDR1 is LNHNV and CDR2 is YYDKDF (reference sequence). CDR3 DNA: TGTGCCACCAGCAGCTCCCGGGACAGCTCGGCCTACGAGCAGTACTTC. It encodes CATSSSRDSSAYEQYF. Full variable domain (outside the CDR3, taken from reference TRBV15 and TRBJ2-7): DAMVIQNPRYQVTQFGKPVTLSCSQTLNHNVMYWYQQKSSQAPKLLFHYYDKDFNNEADTPDNFQSRRPNTSFCFLDIRSPGLGDTAMYLCATSSSRDSSAYEQYFGPGTRLTVT.

This clonotype has only a few counts. The chain employs TRBV7-2 and TRBJ1-5, with 11 bases aligning to TRBD1. Germline trimming cut 3 bases from V and 5 bases from J; bases unmatched to any gene: 6. The germline CDR1 and CDR2 sequences are SGHTA and FQGNSA. The CDR3 loop spans 16 amino acids. DNA for the CDR3: TGTGCCAGCAGCTTCTCCGGGACAGGGGGTTATCAGCCCCAGCATTTT. Residues: CASSFSGTGGYQPQHF.

The rearrangement links TRBV6-5 to TRBJ2-7; no firm D call. Trimming took 0 bases from V and 3 from J, leaving 12 bases between them. This CDR3 is built from 15 residues. The germline gives CDR1 MNHEY, CDR2 SVGAGI. The CDR3 sequence is CASSYSKTRNYEQYF. In nucleotides, the CDR3 is TGTGCCAGCAGTTACTCGAAGACGAGGAACTACGAGCAGTACTTC.

To note about this clonotype: A much larger clone sits a single nucleotide away, making a read error possible. The chain couples TRBV12-3 or TRBV12-4 to TRBJ2-3; 9 bases line up with TRBD1. This CDR3 spans 14 amino acids. The CDR3 loop reads CASSLGQGGDTQFF. The CDR3 coding sequence is TGTGCCAGCAGTTTAGGACAGGGGGGCGATACGCAGTTTTTT.

This clonotype was recorded a few times. This chain connects TRBV20-1 to TRBJ2-1; tentative D call: TRBD1 (5 bases). The germline V and J ends were trimmed by 0 bases and 0 bases, with 6 bases remaining between them. Germline V gene lookup returns CDR1 DFQATT and CDR2 SNEGSKA (reference sequence). CDR3 size: 14 residues. The CDR3 DNA sequence: TGCAGTGCTAGAGATGACAGCTCCTACAATGAGCAGTTCTTC. Translating it yields CSARDDSSYNEQFF.

This clonotype has just a few counts. DNA of the CDR3: TGTGCCAGCTCGGCTACGCGGGGGACCTACAATGAGCAGTTCTTC. Amino acids: CASSATRGTYNEQFF. The V and J genes are TRBV18 and TRBJ2-1; 7 bases map to TRBD2. With V trimmed by 6 bases and J by 2 bases, 7 bases remained unmatched. The V gene's germline CDR1 is KGHSH and CDR2 LQKENI. The CDR3 loop spans 15 amino acids.

This clonotype was picked up a small number of times. The chain employs TRBV10-3 and TRBJ2-4; 8 bases agree with TRBD2. Germline assignment: CDR1 ENHRY and CDR2 SYGVKD. The V and J ends lost 7 bases and 3 bases, in that order; junction bases with no gene match: 20. The CDR3 spans 19 residues. In DNA form, the CDR3 reads TGTGCCATCACCTACCCCCGGGGGGGGCTTCCTAAGGACAAAAACATTCAGTACTTC. It yields the protein CAITYPRGGLPKDKNIQYF.

This clonotype occurred a few times. The chain uses TRBV18 and TRBJ2-1; D gene uncertain. Germline-derived CDR1 and CDR2 are KGHSH and LQKENI. V was shortened by 3 bases and J by 2 bases, with 5 bases between the two germline ends. This CDR3 region has 13 residues. The CDR3 protein is CASSPDTYNEQFF. The CDR3 DNA reads as TGTGCCAGCTCACCTGACACCTACAATGAGCAGTTCTTC.

The chain joins TRBV15 to TRBJ2-1; D remains unclear. Germline lookup yields CDR1 LNHNV and CDR2 YYDKDF (reference sequence). This CDR3 spans 13 amino acids. Trimming stripped 3 bases from V and 5 bases from J, with 8 bases between. The CDR3 is CATSRLKHNEQFF. The CDR3 DNA follows: TGTGCCACCAGCAGGCTCAAGCACAATGAGCAGTTCTTC.

The V call is TRBV4-3, the J call TRBJ1-2; possible D gene TRBD1, 6 bases. There are 15 residues in the CDR3. Trimming removed 3 bases at V and 7 bases at J, with 18 bases between. Germline CDR1 LGHNA, CDR2 YSLEER. CDR3 region: CASSHQQGDKGGYTF. The CDR3 DNA reads as TGCGCCAGCAGCCACCAACAGGGTGATAAGGGTGGCTACACCTTC.

This clonotype has a handful of counts. The V gene is TRBV12-3 or TRBV12-4, the J gene TRBJ1-6; no clear D. Trimming pared 1 base from V and 10 bases from J, leaving 11 bases between. This CDR3 has 14 amino acids. DNA of the CDR3: TGTGCCAGCAGTTTAGATGGAAAGTGGTCACCCCTCCACTTT. Translated, it gives CASSLDGKWSPLHF.

The gene calls are TRBV11-1 and TRBJ2-6; D possibly corresponds to TRBD1 (6 bases). V lost 4 bases and J 0 bases, leaving 16 bases between the germline ends. The CDR3 totals 18 residues. The germline gives CDR1 SGHAT, CDR2 FQDESV (reference sequence). The CDR3 region has the DNA TGTGCCAGCAGCTCAGGACAGTTGCTCTACTCTGGGGCCAACGTCCTGACTTTC. As protein: CASSSGQLLYSGANVLTF.

The chain employs TRBV7-8 and TRBJ1-2; D possibly corresponds to TRBD1 (5 bases). The CDR3 extends over 14 amino acids. V shed 2 bases and J shed 7 bases, with 14 bases lying between them. Germline CDR1 is SGHVS and CDR2 is FQNEAQ. CDR3 loop: CASSLSGVGGGYTF. The CDR3 DNA is TGTGCCAGCAGCTTATCGGGGGTTGGAGGTGGCTACACCTTC.

The chain recombines TRBV9 with TRBJ1-4, with D unresolved. The CDR3 loop spans 18 amino acids. Per germline, CDR1 SGDLS and CDR2 YYNGEE. V lost 3 bases to trimming and J lost 7 bases, with 25 bases between them. DNA of the CDR3: TGTGCCAGCAGCGCCATTTCCGCACCATGGGGTCTTAGTGAAAAACTGTTTTTT. Residues: CASSAISAPWGLSEKLFF.

Many counts were recorded for this clonotype. V and J are TRBV12-3 or TRBV12-4 and TRBJ2-5, with TRBD2 identical over 8 bases. V lost 7 bases, J lost 7 bases, and 11 bases stayed unmatched. The CDR3 extends over 14 amino acids. CDR3 region: CASTPGLGVRTQYF. The CDR3 DNA reads as TGTGCCAGCACCCCGGGACTAGGGGTTCGGACCCAGTACTTC.

This clonotype came up a few times. The genes are TRBV4-1 and TRBJ1-4; TRBD1 might be the D (6 bases). Trimming took off 4 bases at V and 5 bases at J, with 14 bases between the two ends. CDR1 and CDR2 from the germline V gene are MGHRA and YSYEKL. The CDR3 sequence is 15 residues long. CDR3 sequence reads: CASSLQTGRNEKLFF. As DNA, the CDR3 is TGCGCCAGCAGCCTTCAGACAGGAAGAAATGAAAAACTGTTTTTT.